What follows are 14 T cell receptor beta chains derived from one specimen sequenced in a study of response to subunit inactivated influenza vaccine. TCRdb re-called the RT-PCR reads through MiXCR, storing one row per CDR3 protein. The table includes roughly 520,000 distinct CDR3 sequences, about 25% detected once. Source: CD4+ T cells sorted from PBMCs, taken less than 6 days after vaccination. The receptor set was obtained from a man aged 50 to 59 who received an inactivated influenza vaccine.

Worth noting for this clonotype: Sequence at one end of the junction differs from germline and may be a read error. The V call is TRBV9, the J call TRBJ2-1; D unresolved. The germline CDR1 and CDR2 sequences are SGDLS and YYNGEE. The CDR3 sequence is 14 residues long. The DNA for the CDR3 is TGTGCTAGCAGCGTAGGGTCTACCGGGAATGAGCAGTTCTTC. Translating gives CASSVGSTGNEQFF.

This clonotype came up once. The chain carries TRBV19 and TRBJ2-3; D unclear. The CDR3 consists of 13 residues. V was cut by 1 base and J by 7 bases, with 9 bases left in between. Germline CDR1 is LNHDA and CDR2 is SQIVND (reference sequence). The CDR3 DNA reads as TGTGCCAGTAGTATAGGACCGGAGTATACGCAGTATTTT. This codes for CASSIGPEYTQYF.

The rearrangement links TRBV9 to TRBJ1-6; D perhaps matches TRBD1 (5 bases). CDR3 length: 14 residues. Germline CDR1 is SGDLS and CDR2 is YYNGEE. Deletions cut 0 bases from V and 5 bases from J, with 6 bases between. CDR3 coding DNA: TGTGCCAGCAGCGTAGGGGGCAATAATTCACCCCTCCACTTT. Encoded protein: CASSVGGNNSPLHF.

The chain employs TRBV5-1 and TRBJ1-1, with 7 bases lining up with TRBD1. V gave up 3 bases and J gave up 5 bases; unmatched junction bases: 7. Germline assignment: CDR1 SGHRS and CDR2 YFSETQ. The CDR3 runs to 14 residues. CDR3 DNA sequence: TGCGCCAGCAGCTCTGACAGGGTAAGGACTGAAGCTTTCTTT. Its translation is CASSSDRVRTEAFF.

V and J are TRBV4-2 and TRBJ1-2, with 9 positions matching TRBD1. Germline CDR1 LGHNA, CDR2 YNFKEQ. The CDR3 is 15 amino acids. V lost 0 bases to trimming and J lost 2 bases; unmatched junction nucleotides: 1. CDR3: CASSQEGQGNYGYTF. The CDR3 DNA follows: TGTGCCAGCAGCCAAGAGGGACAGGGAAACTATGGCTACACCTTC.

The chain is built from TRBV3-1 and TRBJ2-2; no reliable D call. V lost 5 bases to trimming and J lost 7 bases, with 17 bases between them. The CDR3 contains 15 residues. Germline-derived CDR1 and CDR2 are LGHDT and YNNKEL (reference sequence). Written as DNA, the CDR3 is TGTGCCAGCAGCTCCGGACGGTGGACGAGCGGGGAGCTGTTTTTT. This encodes CASSSGRWTSGELFF.

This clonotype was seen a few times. Here the CDR3 reads CSASQGGTVSSGNTIYF. Here the CDR3 DNA reads TGCAGTGCTAGTCAAGGGGGGACGGTGAGCTCTGGAAACACCATATATTTT. This chain uses TRBV20-1 with TRBJ1-3, with D tentatively TRBD1 (6 bases). Looked up from germline, CDR1 is DFQATT and CDR2 is SNEGSKA (reference sequence). V lost 3 bases and J 0 bases, leaving 18 bases between the germline ends. The CDR3 has 17 amino acids.

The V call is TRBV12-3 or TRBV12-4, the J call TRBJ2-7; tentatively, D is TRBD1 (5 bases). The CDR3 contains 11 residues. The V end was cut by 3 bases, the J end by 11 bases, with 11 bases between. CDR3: CASSFTGRKYF. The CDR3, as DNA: TGTGCCAGCAGTTTCACAGGTCGGAAGTACTTC.

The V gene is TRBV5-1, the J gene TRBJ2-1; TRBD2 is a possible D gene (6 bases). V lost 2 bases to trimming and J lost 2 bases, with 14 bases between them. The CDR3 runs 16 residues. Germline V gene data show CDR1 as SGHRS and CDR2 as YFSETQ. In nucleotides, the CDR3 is TGCGCCAGCAGCTTAGAGGGAGGTAACACCTACAATGAGCAGTTCTTC. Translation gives CASSLEGGNTYNEQFF.

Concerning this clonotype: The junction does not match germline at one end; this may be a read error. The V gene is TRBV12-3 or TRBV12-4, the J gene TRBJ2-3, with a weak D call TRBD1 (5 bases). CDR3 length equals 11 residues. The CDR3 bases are TGTGCCAGCAGTTTAGCGCAAGACCAGGGTTTT. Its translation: CASSLAQDQGF.

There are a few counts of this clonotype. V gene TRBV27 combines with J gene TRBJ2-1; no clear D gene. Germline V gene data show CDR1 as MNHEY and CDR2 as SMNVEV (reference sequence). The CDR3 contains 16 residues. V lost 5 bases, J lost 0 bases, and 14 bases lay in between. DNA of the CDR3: TGTGCCAGCAGTCCCAATCGGATAATCTCCTACAATGAGCAGTTCTTC. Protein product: CASSPNRIISYNEQFF.

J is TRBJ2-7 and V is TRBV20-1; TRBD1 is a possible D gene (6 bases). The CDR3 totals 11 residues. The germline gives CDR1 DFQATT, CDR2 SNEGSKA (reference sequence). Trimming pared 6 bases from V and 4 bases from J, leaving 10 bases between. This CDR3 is CSAPRGYEQYF. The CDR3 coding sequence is TGCAGTGCGCCAAGGGGGTACGAGCAGTACTTC.

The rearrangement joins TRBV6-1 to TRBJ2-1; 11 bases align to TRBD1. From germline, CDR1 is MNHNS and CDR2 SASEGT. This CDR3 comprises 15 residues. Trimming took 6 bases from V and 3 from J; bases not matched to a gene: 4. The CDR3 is CASREDRGLYNEQFF. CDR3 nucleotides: TGTGCCAGCAGAGAGGACAGGGGGCTCTACAATGAGCAGTTCTTC.

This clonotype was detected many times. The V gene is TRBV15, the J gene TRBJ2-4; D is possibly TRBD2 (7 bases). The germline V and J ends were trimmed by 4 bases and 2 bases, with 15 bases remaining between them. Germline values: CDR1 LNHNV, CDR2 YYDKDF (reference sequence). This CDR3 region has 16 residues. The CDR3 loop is CATSILAGATKNIQYF. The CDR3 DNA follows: TGTGCCACCAGCATTCTTGCGGGGGCTACCAAAAACATTCAGTACTTC.